The source of this T cell receptor beta chain is a study of CD8 T cells in ankylosing spondylitis (dated by TCRdb to 2017 to 2019). Regarding the research as a whole: The study set out to find disease-linked TCR variants by profiling T cell receptor beta repertoires in ankylosing spondylitis patients and healthy donors. The full study cohort comprised roughly 24 ankylosing spondylitis patients and about 110 healthy donors. Peripheral blood was sampled, and synovial fluid was additionally collected from ankylosing spondylitis patients.

This clonotype was detected ten times or more. Its recognized antigen is unknown. No much larger clone is present one base from it, and per-base qualities are unavailable. The sequencer listed for this sample is Illumina HiSeq 2500. TCR beta libraries were prepared by quantitative 5'-RACE with molecular barcodes. The study's own analysis went as follows. A new computational method based on a probabilistic model of VDJ rearrangement was used to identify disease-linked TCR variants. Starting from the raw public reads, TCRdb applied fastp trimming at Q25, assembled clones with MiXCR and retained in-frame beta chains. One record per CDR3 amino acid sequence lists the most common genes and DNA. In this record, the V and J calls reflect TCRdb's handling and not the investigators' own analysis. The sample records more than 25,000 distinct CDR3 sequences, roughly 5.3% of which are singletons. The ten top clones hold 1.8% of the sample.

The CDR3 runs 13 amino acids, cysteine and phenylalanine included. Only the CDR3 portion is preserved as DNA: 39 bases, with reading frame beginning at the first base. V is clipped by 0 bases and J by 7 bases, and the sequence between their germline boundaries is 8 bases long. Via the germline V gene, CDR1 is SGDLS and CDR2 YYNGEE. Here is what the overall study found, with its caveats: A TCR beta motif made up of seven or eight highly homologous amino acid variants appeared to be characteristic of blood from ankylosing spondylitis patients. Significant enrichment of the disease-linked clones was reported in matched synovial fluid samples from ankylosing spondylitis patients. The disease-linked clones had a CD8+ phenotype and were found at relatively low frequencies in peripheral blood. Some motif variants had previously been reported in the synovial fluid and blood of reactive arthritis patients, which suggests shared mechanisms of disease initiation.

This sequence uses TRBV9 and TRBJ2-1; no D segment can be confidently identified. This TCR was recovered from a female donor with ankylosing spondylitis or in good health (not recorded which). The sample comprised blood, either unsorted or a sorted T cell fraction (not recorded which). In nucleotide form, the sequence is TGTGCCAGCAGCGTAGGGCCATCGAATGAGCAGTTCTTC. Its protein product is CASSVGPSNEQFF.